This entry lists 10 T cell receptor beta chains sequenced from one sample in a study of early T cells in non-severe SARS-CoV-2 infection. Via MiXCR, TCRdb re-called the 5' RACE reads, giving one row per CDR3 protein. This table has roughly 83,000 distinct CDR3 sequences, around 9.3% appearing once. The sample consisted of whole blood, taken at baseline. These receptor sequences come from an adult who was a healthcare worker with PCR-confirmed SARS-CoV-2 infection or an uninfected control (not recorded which).

The sample holds many counts of this clonotype. The chain joins TRBV19 to TRBJ2-1, with TRBD2 matching 13 bases. Germline values: CDR1 LNHDA, CDR2 SQIVND (reference sequence). The CDR3 is 13 amino acids. The ends lost 6 bases at V and 8 bases at J; junction bases unmatched: 1. As DNA, the CDR3 is TGTGCCAGTAGGGGACTAGCGGGACATGAGCAGTTCTTC. Protein: CASRGLAGHEQFF.

The rearrangement links TRBV12-3 or TRBV12-4 to TRBJ2-4; no reliable D call. V gave up 1 base and J gave up 11 bases, with 6 bases separating them. The CDR3 has 11 amino acids. The CDR3 protein is CASSLGPVQYF. As DNA, the CDR3 is TGTGCCAGCAGTTTAGGGCCGGTTCAGTACTTC.

This clonotype was counted ten times or more. V gene TRBV29-1 combines with J gene TRBJ2-7, with TRBD1 matching over 7 bases. Germline loops: CDR1 SQVTM, CDR2 ANQGSEA. J lost 3 bases, V lost 6 bases, and 8 bases had no gene match. This CDR3 has 13 residues. This chain's CDR3 is CSVARDRGYEQYF. The DNA of the CDR3 is TGCAGCGTGGCTCGGGACAGAGGCTACGAGCAGTACTTC.

This clonotype showed up just a few times. The chain carries TRBV20-1 and TRBJ2-2; no reliable D call. The germline CDR1 and CDR2 sequences are DFQATT and SNEGSKA (reference sequence). This CDR3 spans 15 amino acids. V was cut by 2 bases and J by 2 bases, with 12 bases left in between. CDR3: CSARYGAANTGELFF. CDR3 nucleotides: TGCAGTGCTAGATACGGCGCGGCAAACACCGGGGAGCTGTTTTTT.

This clonotype was recorded a few times. The rearrangement joins TRBV29-1 to TRBJ2-7; no definite D call. Trimming left V 4 bases short and J 2 bases short, with 6 bases between. Germline V gene data show CDR1 as SQVTM and CDR2 as ANQGSEA. The CDR3 is 11 residues long. The CDR3 sequence: CSVVLTYEQYF. The DNA of the CDR3 is TGCAGCGTTGTACTGACCTACGAGCAGTACTTC.

In this sample, this clonotype turned up many times. The chain combines TRBV5-1 with TRBJ2-1; tentatively, D is TRBD1 or TRBD2 (5 bases each). Deletions cut 4 bases from V and 2 bases from J, with 10 bases between. The CDR3 contains 14 residues. The V gene's germline CDR1 is SGHRS and CDR2 YFSETQ. CDR3 loop: CASSPGRTYNEQFF. The CDR3 DNA sequence: TGCGCCAGCAGCCCGGGACGGACCTACAATGAGCAGTTCTTC.

Ten or more counts support this clonotype. The chain has TRBV27 and TRBJ1-1; D remains ambiguous. The CDR3 covers 14 residues. Trimming removed 6 bases from V and 3 bases from J, with 14 bases in between. In germline, CDR1 is MNHEY, CDR2 SMNVEV (reference sequence). This CDR3 is CASSPTSSYTEAFF. The DNA of the CDR3 is TGTGCCAGCAGCCCCACCTCTTCTTACACTGAAGCTTTCTTT.

This chain connects TRBV9 to TRBJ2-1, with TRBD1 as a possible D gene (5 bases). The V gene's germline CDR1 is SGDLS and CDR2 YYNGEE. This CDR3 is built from 13 residues. V was clipped by 2 bases and J by 9 bases, with 12 bases between them. The CDR3 coding sequence is TGTGCCAGCAGCGTTGGCCCGCAGGGTGAGCAGTTCTTC. This sequence encodes CASSVGPQGEQFF.

This rearrangement joins TRBV5-1 to TRBJ2-3; possibly TRBD2 for D (7 bases). The CDR3 runs 18 residues. Germline loops: CDR1 SGHRS, CDR2 YFSETQ. Deletions cut 0 bases from V and 2 bases from J, with 19 bases between. This CDR3 reads CASSLARGSGKLTDTQYF. The CDR3 DNA sequence: TGCGCCAGCAGCTTGGCCAGGGGAAGCGGGAAGCTCACAGATACGCAGTATTTT.

This clonotype occurred a few times. The rearrangement uses TRBV4-1 and TRBJ2-3; 8 bases are shared with TRBD2. V gave up 0 bases and J gave up 3 bases; unmatched junction bases: 11. The CDR3 loop spans 18 amino acids. Per the germline V gene, CDR1 is MGHRA and CDR2 is YSYEKL. Here the CDR3 reads CASSQDMTASGLTDTQYF. In DNA form, the CDR3 reads TGCGCCAGCAGCCAAGATATGACGGCTAGCGGGTTGACAGATACGCAGTATTTT.